The clone carrying this T cell receptor beta chain was seen at least ten times. The antigen remains undetermined. The record originates from a study of T cells in Graves' hyperthyroidism and ophthalmopathy. Notes on the study in general: A 13 V-J model separated ophthalmopathy from stable hyperthyroidism. Most expanded thyroid clonotypes above 0.001 also appeared in blood.

The V and J ends lost 3 bases and 6 bases respectively, with 9 bases between them. The germline V gene has CDR1 KGHSH and CDR2 LQKENI. The CDR3 loop spans 12 amino acids. RNA transcripts yielded amplified TCR beta CDR3 regions. Using the HTBI primer set, a first-round RT-PCR was run on the TCR CDR3. TCRdb passed the multiplex PCR reads through MiXCR, listing each CDR3 protein once. The table has 250,000 to 300,000 distinct CDR3 sequences, approximately 15% seen once. Absent ophthalmopathy progression within 18 months defined stable Graves' hyperthyroidism. Each 10 ml fresh peripheral blood draw supplied the PBMCs.

The rearrangement links TRBV18 to TRBJ2-7; D call uncertain. The clonotype originates from a woman in her thirties or forties with Graves' hyperthyroidism. Sequencing used blood. Here the CDR3 reads CASSPRKVEQYF. The CDR3 nucleotides read TGTGCCAGCTCACCCAGGAAGGTCGAGCAGTACTTC.